One T cell receptor beta chain is described in this entry. Antigen specificity is unknown. The CDR3 has 13 amino acids. The germline V gene has CDR1 SQVTM and CDR2 ANQGSEA. The V segment lost 4 bases and the J segment 0 bases; nucleotides outside the gene matches: 2. It was with a sample-barcoded 5' primer and a J-beta primer mix that a second PCR of roughly 7 to 11 cycles was run. Researchers report that a template-switch adaptor with 12 random nucleotides tagged each cDNA molecule. MiXCR, run by TCRdb on the 5' RACE reads, gives a single entry per CDR3 protein. The sample carries 1.5 million to 2 million distinct CDR3 sequences, 28% recorded once. This entry is derived from a study of blood T cells in healthy people across ages. Findings of the study overall: When set beside aged donors, long-lived donors presented more naive CD4+ cells and higher diversity.

The V gene is TRBV29-1, the J gene TRBJ1-1; 7 nucleotides agree with TRBD1. The sequencing sample was made of blood. The TCR was taken from a woman aged 25 to 39 in good health. This chain's CDR3 is CSVGGGMNTEAFF. The CDR3 coding sequence is TGCAGCGTTGGAGGGGGCATGAACACTGAAGCTTTCTTT.